This T cell receptor (beta chain) was captured by sequencing in a study of blood T cell repertoires in COVID-19. As for the study in general: Researchers got acute and convalescent COVID-19 samples from the United States, Italy and Spain. Nucleic acid was either cDNA or gDNA, and it came from T cells, B-cell-depleted T cells, or PBMCs.

The CDR3 length is 13 residues. V was shortened by 8 bases and J by 6 bases, with 16 bases between the two germline ends. In the original processing: Counts of nucleated cells, estimated from reference gene primer amplification, were obtained. The table came from immunoSEQ multiplex PCR; TCRdb's copy has only in-frame clones and leaves some out. That table gives V, J and clone size, and the DNA gave D and trimming. The data contain roughly 29,000 clones, 89% of them singletons. The sample comprised peripheral blood. The origin of this receptor is a human donor in a cohort sampled during active COVID-19. The chain combines TRBV12-3 or TRBV12-4 with TRBJ1-1, with a weak D call TRBD1 (6 bases). The CDR3 spells CASGLGTKAEAFF. The CDR3 DNA reads TGTGCCAGCGGCCTCGGGACAAAAGCTGAAGCTTTCTTT.